Listed below are T cell receptor beta chains from one sample, sequenced in a study of cytomegalovirus exposure and HLA in healthy donors. The method was immunoSEQ multiplex PCR; TCRdb's version includes in-frame clones alone and lacks a portion of them. The sample holds 110,000 to 150,000 clones, about 79% seen once. Input material: PBMCs. The receptor source for this set is a man aged 35 to 55 in good health and CMV-seropositive. CDR3s include the opening cysteine and the closing phenylalanine or tryptophan. Each record gives: D gene, V gene, J gene, clone size, CDR3 DNA, CDR3 protein. D genes are given only for firm matches. Where a row states a size, it is once, few, many or the class of an expanded clone; other rows omit it.

.	TRBV7-8	TRBJ1-2	.	TGTGCCAGCAGCTTAGCGGGGAGAGACGCTAACTATGGCTACACCTTC	CASSLAGRDANYGYTF
.	TRBV2	TRBJ1-5	.	TGTGCCAGCGGAGTGGGTCAGCCCCAGCATTTT	CASGVGQPQHF
TRBD2	TRBV19	TRBJ2-3	.	TGTGCCAGTAGGGTAGCGGGAGGTGTAGATACGCAGTATTTT	CASRVAGGVDTQYF
TRBD1	TRBV7-8	TRBJ1-5	once	TGTGCCAGCAGCCCCTGGACAGGGGTAGGCAATCAGCCCCAGCATTTT	CASSPWTGVGNQPQHF
TRBD2	TRBV5-4	TRBJ2-3	.	TGTGCCAGCAGCTTGGGTCTGCGGGGGGGCTGGACGGATACGCAGTATTTT	CASSLGLRGGWTDTQYF
.	TRBV2	TRBJ2-2	.	TGTGCCACCTCCGGGACACAGAACACCGGGGAGCTGTTTTTT	CATSGTQNTGELFF
TRBD2	TRBV23-1	TRBJ2-3	.	TGCGCCAGCAGTCTCGAGCCCCCCGGGACTAGCGGGGGGGCCCCTAGCACAGATACGCAGTATTTT	CASSLEPPGTSGGAPSTDTQYF
TRBD1	TRBV5-1	TRBJ2-7	.	TGCGCCAGCAAGGGGACAGGGGCCTACGAGCAGTACTTC	CASKGTGAYEQYF
TRBD2	TRBV18	TRBJ2-6	few	TGTGCCAGCTCACCACCAGGAGCGGGGCCCTCTGGGGCCAACGTCCTGACTTTC	CASSPPGAGPSGANVLTF
TRBD1	TRBV7-2	TRBJ2-1	.	TGTGCCAGCAGCCCTCCCGGGACAGGGGTAGGCGAGCAGTTCTTC	CASSPPGTGVGEQFF
.	TRBV6-1	TRBJ1-2	.	TGTGCCAGCAGATCCGGGACATATTATAACTATGGCTACACCTTC	CASRSGTYYNYGYTF
.	TRBV7-9	TRBJ1-1	.	TGTGCCAGCAGCTTACAGGACAGATCTCTCCCCACTGAAGCTTTCTTT	CASSLQDRSLPTEAFF
TRBD1	TRBV7-2	TRBJ2-7	.	TGTGCCAGCAGCCCAGGACAGGGAGCCTACGAGCAGTACTTC	CASSPGQGAYEQYF
.	TRBV14	TRBJ1-5	.	TGTGCCAGCAGTCGTGGGGAGGGGGGCATCAATCAGCCCCAGCATTTT	CASSRGEGGINQPQHF
.	TRBV9	TRBJ1-2	.	TGTGCCAGCAGCGTAGACAACAGGAGAAATGGCTACACCTTC	CASSVDNRRNGYTF
.	TRBV5-1	TRBJ1-1	.	TGCGCCAGCAGCCTTTCGTCGGGATATGAAGCTTTCTTT	CASSLSSGYEAFF
.	TRBV27	TRBJ1-1	.	TGTGCCAGCAGTTTATACGCCAGGGAGAACACTGAAGCTTTCTTT	CASSLYARENTEAFF
.	TRBV15	TRBJ2-6	.	TGTGCCACCAGCAGAGATCCGATGGCGGGGGCCGGGGCCAACGTCCTGACTTTC	CATSRDPMAGAGANVLTF
.	TRBV5-8	TRBJ1-2	.	TGTGCCAGCAGCGGGACACCCTATGGCTACACCTTC	CASSGTPYGYTF
TRBD1	TRBV7-9	TRBJ1-2	.	TGTTCCAGCACCGACAGGGGAAGCTATGGCTACACCTTC	CSSTDRGSYGYTF
.	TRBV11-1	TRBJ2-1	.	TGTGCCAGCAGCTTCGGGGACATAGGTAATGAGCAGTTCTTC	CASSFGDIGNEQFF
TRBD1	TRBV18	TRBJ2-7	.	TGTGCCAGCTCACCATACAGGGGCGAGCAGTACTTC	CASSPYRGEQYF
TRBD2	TRBV14	TRBJ2-7	few	TGTGCCAGCAGCCCCTTAGCGGGCCGCTCCTACGAGCAGTACTTC	CASSPLAGRSYEQYF
TRBD1	TRBV6-5	TRBJ2-7	few	TGTGCCAGCAGTTTTGACAGGGGCCAAACCTACGAGCAGTACTTC	CASSFDRGQTYEQYF
TRBD2	TRBV10-2	TRBJ2-2	.	TGCGCCAGCAAACAGACTAGCGGGTCCGGGGAGCTGTTTTTT	CASKQTSGSGELFF
.	TRBV11-3	TRBJ1-5	.	TGTGCCAGCAGCTTGCAGGGGAATCAGCCCCAGCATTTT	CASSLQGNQPQHF
.	TRBV5-4	TRBJ1-1	.	TGTGCCAGCAGCTTTGCACAGGGAACCACTGAAGCTTTCTTT	CASSFAQGTTEAFF
.	TRBV11-2	TRBJ2-3	.	TGTGCCACGGCGGCGGGAAGGAGCACAGATACGCAGTATTTT	CATAAGRSTDTQYF
TRBD2	TRBV5-8	TRBJ2-5	once	TGTGCCAGCAGTACCGGGACTAGCACCATCCAAGAGACCCAGTACTTC	CASSTGTSTIQETQYF
.	TRBV7-9	TRBJ2-3	once	TGTGCCAGCAGCATCGACAGGCTAAGTGATGACACAGATACGCAGTATTTT	CASSIDRLSDDTDTQYF
.	TRBV4-1	TRBJ2-7	.	TGCGCCAGCAGCCAGTGGGATCGGGGTTACGAGCAGTACTTC	CASSQWDRGYEQYF
TRBD1	TRBV6-5	TRBJ2-7	.	TGTGCCAGCAGTCGGGACAGGGGCGCCTACGAGCAGTACTTC	CASSRDRGAYEQYF
.	TRBV6-1	TRBJ2-7	.	TGTGCCAGCAGTGAACCGGAGGGTACCTACGAGCAGTACTTC	CASSEPEGTYEQYF
.	TRBV19	TRBJ2-3	.	TGTGCCAGTACCAATAAGCGGGCCGGGGGAACAGATACGCAGTATTTT	CASTNKRAGGTDTQYF
TRBD2	TRBV7-9	TRBJ2-3	.	TGTGCCAGCAGCTTAAAGGTGGGACTAGCCCCAGATACGCAGTATTTT	CASSLKVGLAPDTQYF
.	TRBV6-5	TRBJ1-1	.	TGTGCCAGCAGCCGACAGGAAACGGGCAACACTGAAGCTTTCTTT	CASSRQETGNTEAFF
TRBD2	TRBV2	TRBJ2-5	.	TGTGCCAGCAGTGAAAACCGGGGAAGCGGGAGTGAGACCCAGTACTTC	CASSENRGSGSETQYF
.	TRBV10-1	TRBJ2-7	.	TGCGCCAGCAGTGAGTCCGTCAGTTCCTACGAGCAGTACTTC	CASSESVSSYEQYF
TRBD1	TRBV2	TRBJ1-1	.	TGTGCCAGCAGTGAGGGGACAGGGACGAACACTGAAGCTTTCTTT	CASSEGTGTNTEAFF
.	TRBV10-3	TRBJ1-1	once	TGTGCCATCAGTGATATAAGGGGCGTGAGGACTGAAGCTTTCTTT	CAISDIRGVRTEAFF
.	TRBV5-1	TRBJ2-7	.	TGCGCCAGCAGCACCTCAGGGGCTTTTGCAAACGAGCAGTACTTC	CASSTSGAFANEQYF
TRBD1	TRBV18	TRBJ1-4	.	TGTGCCAGCTCACCCGGACAGGGCGGGGGTAATGAAAAACTGTTTTTT	CASSPGQGGGNEKLFF
TRBD1	TRBV11-2	TRBJ1-1	.	TGTGCCAGCAGCTTAGACAGGGGGCGGAAAGCTTTCTTT	CASSLDRGRKAFF
TRBD1	TRBV27	TRBJ2-2	.	TGTGCCAGCAGTTGGACAGGCTCGAACACCGGGGAGCTGTTTTTT	CASSWTGSNTGELFF
.	TRBV9	TRBJ2-7	.	TGTGCCAGCAGCGTAGAAGGACAGAACCCCTACGAGCAGTACTTC	CASSVEGQNPYEQYF
.	TRBV27	TRBJ2-1	once	TGTGCCAGCATAGGGGATTACAATGAGCAGTTCTTC	CASIGDYNEQFF
TRBD1	TRBV6-5	TRBJ1-2	once	TGTGCCATCTCCCCGGACAGGGCGAATGGCTACACCTTC	CAISPDRANGYTF
.	TRBV5-1	TRBJ2-1	.	TGCGCCAGCAGTTTCAGTCCGGAGGATGAGCAGTTCTTC	CASSFSPEDEQFF
.	TRBV11-3	TRBJ2-1	.	TGTGCCAGCAGCTCGAAACAGGTCCGTCGGGAGTTCTTC	CASSSKQVRREFF
.	TRBV7-9	TRBJ2-1	.	TGTGCCAGCAGGCCGGAGAGCTCCTACAATGAGCAGTTCTTC	CASRPESSYNEQFF
TRBD2	TRBV30	TRBJ2-5	.	TGTGCCTGGAGGGGACTAGCCTTGGGAGAGACCCAGTACTTC	CAWRGLALGETQYF
.	TRBV4-3	TRBJ2-1	.	TGCGCCAGCAGCCAAGATTGGCAGTACAATGAGCAGTTCTTC	CASSQDWQYNEQFF
.	TRBV5-1	TRBJ2-3	.	TGCGCCAGCAGCGAAGCGGACGGTAGCACAGATACGCAGTATTTT	CASSEADGSTDTQYF
.	TRBV7-9	TRBJ1-2	.	TGTGCCAGCAGCTTAGCCTCTGGCTCTTATGGCTACACCTTC	CASSLASGSYGYTF
.	TRBV4-1	TRBJ2-7	.	TGCGCCAGCAGCCAAGTTCCGGGATCTACCTACGAGCAGTACTTC	CASSQVPGSTYEQYF
.	TRBV21-1	TRBJ1-1	.	TGTGCCAGCAGCAAAGAAGGAACAGGACATGAAGCTTTCTTT	CASSKEGTGHEAFF
TRBD1	TRBV5-1	TRBJ1-1	.	TGCGCCAGCGGGGGGGACAGGATGAACACTGAAGCTTTCTTT	CASGGDRMNTEAFF
TRBD1	TRBV6-5	TRBJ1-5	few	TGTGCCAGCAGAACGGACAGGGGCCGGAATCAGCCCCAGCATTTT	CASRTDRGRNQPQHF